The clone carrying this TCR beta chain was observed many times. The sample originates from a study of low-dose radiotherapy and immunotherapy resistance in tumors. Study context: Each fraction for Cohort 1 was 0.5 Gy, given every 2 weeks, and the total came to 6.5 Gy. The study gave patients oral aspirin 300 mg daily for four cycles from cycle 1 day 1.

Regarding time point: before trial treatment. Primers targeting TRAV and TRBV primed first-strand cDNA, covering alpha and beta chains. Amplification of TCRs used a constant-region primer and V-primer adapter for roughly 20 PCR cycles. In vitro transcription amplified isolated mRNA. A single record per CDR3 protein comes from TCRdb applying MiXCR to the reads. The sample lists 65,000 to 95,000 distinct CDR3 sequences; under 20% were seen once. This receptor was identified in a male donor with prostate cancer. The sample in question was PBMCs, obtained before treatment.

The CDR3 coding sequence is TGTGCCAGCAGCGTAGCTTCAGGGCCGAACACTGAAGCTTTCTTT. Translation: CASSVASGPNTEAFF. This chain uses TRBV9 with TRBJ1-1, with D possibly being TRBD1 (5 bases). The germline V gene encodes CDR1 SGDLS and CDR2 YYNGEE. The CDR3 has 15 residues. V was pared by 0 bases and J by 1 base, with 10 bases between.